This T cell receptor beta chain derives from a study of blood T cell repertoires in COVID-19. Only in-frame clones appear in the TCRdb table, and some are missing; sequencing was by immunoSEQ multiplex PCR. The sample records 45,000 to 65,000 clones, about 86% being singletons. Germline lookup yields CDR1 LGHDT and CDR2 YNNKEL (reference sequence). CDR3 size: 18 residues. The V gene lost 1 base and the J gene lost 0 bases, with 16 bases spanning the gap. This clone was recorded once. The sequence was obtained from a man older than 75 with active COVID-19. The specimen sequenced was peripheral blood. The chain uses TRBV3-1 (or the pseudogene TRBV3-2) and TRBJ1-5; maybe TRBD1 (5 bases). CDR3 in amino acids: CASSQGRDGRYSNQPQHF. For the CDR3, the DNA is TGTGCCAGCAGCCAAGGGCGGGACGGCAGATATAGCAATCAGCCCCAGCATTTT.